This T cell receptor (beta chain) is drawn from a study of shared clonotypes between healthy human individuals. Whole-study results and caveats: Sharing across a few donors was seen in roughly 5% of naive CD4 clonotypes. Apart from blood, nothing was sampled; tissue repertoires likely differ.

This CDR3 comprises 14 residues. V dropped 4 bases and J dropped 5 bases, with 15 bases sitting between them. CDR1 and CDR2 (germline): SGHNT, YYREEE (reference sequence). TCRdb keeps only in-frame clones here, not all; method: immunoSEQ multiplex PCR. Here the sample spans around 990,000 clones, roughly 77% being singletons. There are a few counts of this clone. Its target is not known. The CD4+ fraction was divided into a CD45RA+ naive subset and a CD45RA-negative memory subset. The TCR comes from a man aged 18 to 29 in good health. Some clones in this sample may be carry-over from other donors' samples. The rearrangement links TRBV5-4 to TRBJ1-1; unclear D gene. Sequencing was done on a sample of memory CD4+ T cells from PBMCs. Subset of the sample: CD45RA-negative fraction. As DNA, the CDR3 is TGTGCCAGCAGCCCAACAGTGGGGAGGACTGAAGCTTTCTTT. Translation gives CASSPTVGRTEAFF.